This paragraph reports one T cell receptor (beta chain). Its target is not known. CD45RO negativity and positive selection for CCR7 defined naive CD8 cells, a population that excluded terminally differentiated effector memory CD45RA+ cells. Sequencing used immunoSEQ multiplex PCR; TCRdb keeps in-frame clones, though not all of them. The sample shows hundreds of thousands of clones, about 97% of them seen only once. This record comes from a study of shared clonotypes between healthy human individuals. Study-level information: The study used three CD4 naive, three CD4 memory, two CD8 naive and one CD8 memory plate per donor.

Points from the study as a whole: The diversity represented, both genetic and in exposure history, was limited by few donors. Collection of samples was limited to blood; tissue repertoires likely differ.

CDR3 length equals 17 residues. Germline CDR1 PRHDT, CDR2 FYEKMQ (reference sequence). The V end was cut by 0 bases, the J end by 1 base, with 16 bases between. The genes are TRBV13 and TRBJ2-7, with a weak D call TRBD2 (6 bases). The receptor comes from a man aged 25 to 40 in good health. The sequenced sample consisted of naive CD8+ T cells sorted from blood. CDR3 DNA sequence: TGTGCCAGCAGCTTAGGCCTGGGCGCGGGGCTTTCCTACGAGCAGTACTTC. This encodes CASSLGLGAGLSYEQYF.